These 14 T cell receptor beta chains were all obtained from the same sample, sequenced in a study of cytomegalovirus exposure and HLA in healthy donors. The PCR made use of 60 Vbeta and 13 Jbeta primers. Clones were sequenced by immunoSEQ multiplex PCR, and TCRdb holds only the in-frame ones, with some missing. The data show 150,000 to 200,000 clones, more than 75% seen once. The sample was PBMCs. These receptors were taken from a male donor in good health and CMV-seronegative.

The chain employs TRBV25-1 and TRBJ2-2; D uncertain. Germline lookup yields CDR1 MGHDK and CDR2 SYGVNS. Trimming shortened V by 1 base and J by 0 bases, and 9 bases separated the two germline ends. The CDR3 length is 16 residues. CDR3 coding DNA: TGTGCCAGCAGTGAATTGGGCTCCGCGAACACCGGGGAGCTGTTTTTT. Protein: CASSELGSANTGELFF.

The chain recombines TRBV7-2 with TRBJ2-1; a weak D match, TRBD2 (5 bases). The V end was cut by 1 base, the J end by 10 bases, with 14 bases between. The length of the CDR3 is 14 residues. The V gene's germline CDR1 is SGHTA and CDR2 FQGNSA. The CDR3 DNA follows: TGTGCCAGCAGCTTAGATGAGCGGTACGGCGAGCAGTTCTTC. It specifies CASSLDERYGEQFF.

The chain carries TRBV4-3 and TRBJ2-2; TRBD2 matches at 9 bases. CDR3 length: 15 residues. The ends lost 1 base at V and 6 bases at J; junction bases unmatched: 3. The germline V gene has CDR1 LGHNA and CDR2 YSLEER. The CDR3 DNA is TGCGCCAGCAGCCAAGTTGCGGGAGGGTCCGGGGAGCTGTTTTTT. Its translation is CASSQVAGGSGELFF.

The J gene is TRBJ1-6, the V gene TRBV11-2; D is possibly TRBD1 (5 bases). Trimming took off 5 bases at V and 12 bases at J, with 11 bases between the two ends. There are 12 residues in the CDR3. Germline CDR1 reads SGHAT; CDR2 reads FQNNGV. CDR3 in amino acids: CASSQGYQPLHF. In DNA form, the CDR3 reads TGTGCCAGCAGCCAGGGATATCAACCCCTCCACTTT.

On this clone: The sample holds other DNA sequences that translate to the same CDR3. The chain links TRBV5-4 to TRBJ2-3; 14 positions match TRBD2. Germline CDR1 and CDR2: SGHNT and YYREEE (reference sequence). J gave up 3 bases and V 4 bases, and 1 base lay outside the gene matches. The CDR3 length is 15 residues. Here the CDR3 DNA reads TGTGCCAGCAGCAGGACTAGCGGGGGGACAGATACGCAGTATTTT. Translating it yields CASSRTSGGTDTQYF.

In this sample, this clone turned up once. The V call is TRBV27, the J call TRBJ1-5, with a weak D call TRBD1 (6 bases). The germline V gene encodes CDR1 MNHEY and CDR2 SMNVEV (reference sequence). V lost 6 bases to trimming and J lost 4 bases, with 13 bases between them. The CDR3 extends over 14 amino acids. CDR3 in amino acids: CASSPQTGNQPQHF. The CDR3 DNA follows: TGTGCCAGCAGCCCTCAGACAGGTAATCAGCCCCAGCATTTT.

The sample holds a few counts of this clone. V and J are TRBV7-8 and TRBJ2-7; 8 bases line up with TRBD1. With V trimmed by 1 base and J by 2 bases, 4 bases remained unmatched. CDR1 and CDR2 (germline): SGHVS, FQNEAQ. The CDR3 has 15 amino acids. CDR3 in amino acids: CASSLEDRVAYEQYF. The DNA for the CDR3 is TGTGCCAGCAGCTTAGAGGACAGGGTAGCCTACGAGCAGTACTTC.

In this sample, this clone turned up once. This chain connects TRBV19 to TRBJ2-1, with unresolved D. Trimming pared 6 bases from V and 0 bases from J, leaving 12 bases between. The CDR3 runs to 15 residues. Germline assignment: CDR1 LNHDA and CDR2 SQIVND (reference sequence). The CDR3 protein is CASRTQPSSYNEQFF. CDR3 DNA sequence: TGTGCCAGTAGGACTCAACCGAGCTCCTACAATGAGCAGTTCTTC.

V gene TRBV2 combines with J gene TRBJ1-5; 8 bases align to TRBD1. CDR1 is SNHLY, CDR2 FYNNEI, per germline. This CDR3 contains 14 residues. V lost 6 bases, J lost 6 bases, and 7 bases stayed unmatched. DNA of the CDR3: TGTGCCAGCAGACAGGGGGGTTTAAGTCAGCCCCAGCATTTT. Translating gives CASRQGGLSQPQHF.

The CDR3 nucleotides read TGTGCCAGCAGCACGGACAGGGGTGCAGATACGCAGTATTTT. It encodes CASSTDRGADTQYF. The gene calls are TRBV4-2 and TRBJ2-3; 9 bases align to TRBD1. The ends lost 5 bases at V and 4 bases at J; junction bases unmatched: 4. CDR1 and CDR2 (germline): LGHNA, YNFKEQ. This CDR3 has 14 amino acids.

The genes are TRBV11-2 and TRBJ1-3; D may be TRBD1 (5 bases). Germline assignment: CDR1 SGHAT and CDR2 FQNNGV. The CDR3 extends over 14 amino acids. V lost 4 bases to trimming and J lost 3 bases, with 10 bases between them. The CDR3: CASSSQGHGNTIYF. The CDR3, as DNA: TGTGCCAGCAGCTCTCAGGGCCATGGAAACACCATATATTTT.

This clone showed up just a few times. The chain's CDR3 is CASSQRQGDGYTF. In DNA, the CDR3 is TGTGCCAGCAGCCAAAGACAGGGGGATGGCTACACCTTC. V usage is TRBV4-2 and J usage is TRBJ1-2; TRBD1 agrees at 9 bases. The junction had 1 base not matched to a gene; V was cut back by 2 bases and J by 6 bases. This CDR3 region has 13 residues. From germline, CDR1 is LGHNA and CDR2 YNFKEQ.

The chain links TRBV21-1 to TRBJ2-7; the table's TRBD1 call for D was not verified on the DNA. TRBV21-1 is classified as a pseudogene. The CDR3 totals 17 residues. Here the CDR3 reads CASSKGGPGGISYEQYF. DNA for the CDR3: TGTGCCAGCAGCAAAGGGGGGCCTGGGGGAATCTCCTACGAGCAGTACTTC.

The chain uses TRBV5-6 and TRBJ2-2; 11 bases match TRBD2. The V gene end was trimmed by 2 bases and the J gene end by 10 bases; junction bases not matched to a gene: 13. This CDR3 is built from 17 residues. The germline V gene has CDR1 SGHDT and CDR2 YYEEEE. DNA of the CDR3: TGTGCCAGCAGCTTCGGGACTAGCGGAAGTTACTCTCCGGAGCTGTTTTTT. This translates into CASSFGTSGSYSPELFF.